This TCR beta chain stems from a study of CD8 T cells in ankylosing spondylitis. The sample holds many counts of this clonotype. Its antigen is undetermined. General study points: Reported data indicate significant enrichment of disease-linked clones within matched ankylosing spondylitis synovial fluid.

Library preparation for TCR beta used quantitative 5'-RACE with molecular barcodes. TCRdb re-analysed the 5' RACE reads in MiXCR, keeping a single row per CDR3 protein. The profile covers about 160,000 distinct CDR3 sequences, with 15% to 20% appearing a single time and 7.8% taken by the ten largest. The CDR3 has 12 residues. Germline V gene lookup returns CDR1 DFQATT and CDR2 SNEGSKA (reference sequence). V lost 7 bases to trimming and J lost 5 bases, with 11 bases between them. V usage is TRBV20-1 and J usage is TRBJ1-4, with D hard to call. This clonotype was obtained from a male donor with ankylosing spondylitis or in good health (not recorded which). The source material was blood, either unsorted or a sorted T cell fraction (not recorded which). As DNA, the CDR3 is TGCAGTGTTGGGCAGACGAATGAAAAACTGTTTTTT. Translation: CSVGQTNEKLFF.